This T cell receptor beta chain was observed in a study of spatial heterogeneity in lung cancer. Study details: More beta-chain than alpha-chain sequences were consistently detected.

Every TCR cDNA molecule bore its own unique molecular identifier. MiXCR, applied by TCRdb to the 5' RACE reads, yields one record per CDR3 protein. The sample shows about 90,000 distinct CDR3 sequences, roughly 10% of them seen only once. Stated time point: sample taken at primary tumor resection. Extraction of whole RNA from tumor, nontumor lung or frozen PBMC preceded unsorted sequencing. Untreated early-stage non-small cell lung cancer patients, around 70 in total, were the donors. Study-level results: Ubiquitous expanded tumor TCRs were observed in blood more at resection than follow-up.

The CDR3 covers 14 residues. The germline V and J ends were trimmed by 7 bases and 3 bases, with 13 bases remaining between them. Germline V gives CDR1 SGDLS, CDR2 YYNGEE. Comment on this clonotype: Its target is unknown.

The sequenced sample was PBMCs, obtained at surgery. The clonotype was recovered from a male donor with early-stage non-small cell lung cancer. The chain employs TRBV9 and TRBJ2-2; unclear D gene. The DNA for the CDR3 is TGTGCCAGCCGCCCAAGGCCCTACACCGGGGAGCTGTTTTTT. Translating it yields CASRPRPYTGELFF.